The entry that follows covers one T cell receptor (beta chain) sequence. Antigen: not known. Both 60 Vbeta primers and 13 Jbeta primers went into the PCR. Profiling relied on immunoSEQ multiplex PCR, and the TCRdb table lists in-frame clones only, not all of them. Of about 86,000 clones listed, around 79% are singletons. This record comes from a study of cytomegalovirus exposure and HLA in healthy donors. Broader study findings: Upon later analysis, HLA-associated TCR beta chains proved more clonally expanded than other, equally common chains.

The sample consisted of PBMCs. This receptor was taken from a woman in her forties in good health and CMV-seropositive.

CDR3 region: CASGFGTGVKMNTEAFF. CDR3 DNA: TGTGCTAGTGGTTTCGGGACAGGGGTGAAAATGAACACTGAAGCTTTCTTT. This chain connects TRBV12-5 to TRBJ1-1, with TRBD1 identical over 10 bases. The CDR3 has 17 residues. Germline-derived CDR1 and CDR2 are LGHNT and FRNRAP. The J segment lost 0 bases and the V segment lost 3 bases, leaving 7 bases of the junction unmatched.